Below are 26 T cell receptor beta chains sequenced from a single sample in a study of T cell changes during pregnancy in multiple sclerosis. Libraries were prepared by immunoSEQ multiplex PCR; TCRdb keeps only in-frame clonotypes and omits some of them. Of some 18,000 clones in the sample, around 87% are singletons; the top ten hold about 14%. Specimen: CD8+ T cells from peripheral blood mononuclear cells, collected in the third trimester of pregnancy. Source of these receptors: a female donor in good health, enrolled as a control in a pregnancy study.

The chain carries TRBV28 and TRBJ2-1; 12 bases match TRBD2. Germline V gene lookup returns CDR1 MDHEN and CDR2 SYDVKM. The CDR3 has 17 amino acids. J lost 3 bases, V lost 4 bases, and 7 bases had no gene match. This CDR3 is CASSSHGLAGFYNEQFF. The CDR3 region has the DNA TGTGCCAGCAGTTCCCATGGACTAGCGGGGTTCTACAATGAGCAGTTCTTC.

CDR3 coding DNA: TGCGCCAGCAGTAACACAGGGTATAGCAATCAGCCCCAGCATTTT. This encodes CASSNTGYSNQPQHF. The chain uses TRBV23-1 and TRBJ1-5; possibly TRBD1 for D (6 bases). TRBV23-1 has ORF status, its function being uncertain. The CDR3 length is 15 residues. Deletions cut 5 bases from V and 0 bases from J, with 11 bases between.

The J gene is TRBJ1-1, the V gene TRBV2, with D tentatively TRBD1 (5 bases). The CDR3 extends over 13 amino acids. Germline-derived CDR1 and CDR2 are SNHLY and FYNNEI. Deletions cut 9 bases from V and 0 bases from J, with 11 bases between. The DNA for the CDR3 is TGTGCCAGTATGACAGACATGAACACTGAAGCTTTCTTT. It specifies CASMTDMNTEAFF.

The chain employs TRBV4-1 and TRBJ1-2, with TRBD1 as a possible D gene (5 bases). Germline CDR1 and CDR2: MGHRA and YSYEKL. V dropped 4 bases and J dropped 0 bases, with 12 bases sitting between them. The CDR3 has 15 residues. The CDR3 DNA is TGCGCCAGCAGCCCCAATCTACAGGCTAACTATGGCTACACCTTC. Protein product: CASSPNLQANYGYTF.

The chain couples TRBV11-3 to TRBJ2-1, with D possibly TRBD2 on 5 matching bases. CDR1 SGHNT and CDR2 YENEEA come from the germline V gene. V was pared by 0 bases and J by 4 bases, with 13 bases between. The CDR3 spans 16 residues. The CDR3 region is CASSLEGGSGYNEQFF. The CDR3 DNA reads TGTGCCAGCAGCTTAGAGGGTGGGAGTGGGTACAATGAGCAGTTCTTC.

The chain couples TRBV4-1 to TRBJ2-3, with 13 bases aligning to TRBD2. V was pared by 2 bases and J by 1 base, with 6 bases of the junction left unmatched. The CDR3 consists of 18 residues. Per the germline V gene, CDR1 is MGHRA and CDR2 is YSYEKL. The CDR3 reads CASSQIGLAGDGTDTQYF. CDR3 in DNA: TGCGCCAGCAGCCAAATCGGACTAGCGGGAGATGGCACAGATACGCAGTATTTT.

The chain is built from TRBV4-1 and TRBJ1-6, with TRBD1 matching over 9 bases. V dropped 4 bases and J dropped 5; count of bases not matched to a gene: 0. CDR1 is MGHRA, CDR2 YSYEKL, per germline. This CDR3 comprises 14 residues. In DNA, the CDR3 is TGCGCCAGCAGCCGACAGGGGGATAATTCACCCCTCCACTTT. It yields the protein CASSRQGDNSPLHF.

The rearrangement links TRBV5-1 to TRBJ2-5; D gene unclear. Germline V gene sequence: CDR1 SGHRS, CDR2 YFSETQ. V lost 5 bases and J 7 bases, leaving 18 bases between the germline ends. The CDR3 extends over 14 amino acids. The CDR3 nucleotides are TGCGCCAGCAGGAATGAAGTGGCAGCAGGGACCCAGTACTTC. This sequence encodes CASRNEVAAGTQYF.

Only a few counts were recorded for this clone. Other DNA sequences within the sample encode an identical CDR3. V and J are TRBV6-1 and TRBJ2-5; 12 bases agree with TRBD2. The CDR3 runs 15 residues. The V gene end was trimmed by 2 bases and the J gene end by 2 bases; junction bases not matched to a gene: 0. The germline V gene has CDR1 MNHNS and CDR2 SASEGT. The CDR3 coding sequence is TGTGCCAGCAGTGAACTAGCGGGAGGGCAAGAGACCCAGTACTTC. This codes for CASSELAGGQETQYF.

The chain is built from TRBV28 and TRBJ2-7, with D possibly being TRBD1 or TRBD2 (5 bases each). V was clipped by 10 bases and J by 4 bases, with 17 bases between them. Germline V gene data show CDR1 as MDHEN and CDR2 as SYDVKM. This CDR3 region has 13 residues. The CDR3 DNA sequence: TGTGCCACCAGGGACGGGTCGGGGTACGAGCAGTACTTC. The encoded protein is CATRDGSGYEQYF.

V usage is TRBV6-5 and J usage is TRBJ1-2; unclear D gene. Germline loops: CDR1 MNHEY, CDR2 SVGAGI. With 10 bases removed from V and 6 bases from J, the gap between germline ends came to 15 bases. The CDR3 runs 12 residues. The CDR3 region has the DNA TGTGCCACCTCCCGGAACGGGAATGGCTACACCTTC. This gives the protein CATSRNGNGYTF.

This rearrangement joins TRBV21-1 to TRBJ2-2; no check of the table's D call, TRBD1, against the DNA was made. TRBV21-1 is a known pseudogene. This CDR3 has 16 amino acids. The chain's CDR3 is CASSKGGTGDTGELFF. The CDR3 region has the DNA TGTGCCAGCAGCAAAGGAGGGACAGGGGACACCGGGGAGCTGTTTTTT.

This sequence joins TRBV2 and TRBJ2-7, with a weak D call TRBD2 (5 bases). The CDR3 spans 12 residues. Germline CDR1 reads SNHLY; CDR2 reads FYNNEI. V lost 5 bases, J lost 2 bases, and 7 bases lay in between. Written as DNA, the CDR3 is TGTGCCAGCAGTCCCGGGACCTACGAGCAGTACTTC. Amino acids: CASSPGTYEQYF.

V gene TRBV2 combines with J gene TRBJ2-1; the D gene is possibly TRBD2 (5 bases). This CDR3 spans 14 amino acids. CDR1 SNHLY and CDR2 FYNNEI come from the germline V gene. Trimming took off 1 base at V and 3 bases at J, with 7 bases between the two ends. CDR3 in amino acids: CASSEGTYYNEQFF. DNA for the CDR3: TGTGCCAGCAGTGAAGGGACTTACTACAATGAGCAGTTCTTC.

V and J are TRBV6-4 and TRBJ2-7; 10 bases are shared with TRBD1. Germline V CDR1 and CDR2: MRHNA, SNTAGT. V dropped 10 bases and J dropped 4; count of bases not matched to a gene: 7. The CDR3 is 13 residues long. CDR3 coding DNA: TGTGCCAATCGGGACAGGGGACGTTACGAGCAGTACTTC. Protein: CANRDRGRYEQYF.

V usage is TRBV9 and J usage is TRBJ2-7; TRBD2 aligns across 10 bases. The trim removed 4 bases at V and 5 bases at J, leaving 12 bases unmatched. Germline V lookup: CDR1 SGDLS, CDR2 YYNGEE. This CDR3 comprises 16 residues. The CDR3 loop reads CASSSTAGGLGDEQYF. The DNA for the CDR3 is TGTGCCAGCAGCTCCACAGCGGGAGGGTTGGGAGACGAGCAGTACTTC.

This chain links TRBV19 with TRBJ2-5, with TRBD1 matching over 7 bases. This CDR3 has 16 amino acids. V was pared by 3 bases and J by 3 bases, with 10 bases of the junction left unmatched. Germline V gene data show CDR1 as LNHDA and CDR2 as SQIVND (reference sequence). CDR3 bases: TGTGCCAGTAGTATTCGCTGGGACAGAGTTGAAGAGACCCAGTACTTC. It encodes CASSIRWDRVEETQYF.

The chain employs TRBV19 and TRBJ2-2; D perhaps matches TRBD1 (7 bases). With 7 bases removed from V and 5 bases from J, the gap between germline ends came to 17 bases. CDR3 length: 15 residues. The germline gives CDR1 LNHDA, CDR2 SQIVND (reference sequence). Here the CDR3 DNA reads TGTGCCAGTACCGCCGACAGGGCGGGGACCGGGGAGCTGTTTTTT. This codes for CASTADRAGTGELFF.

J is TRBJ2-2 and V is TRBV29-1; perhaps TRBD1 as D (6 bases). Looked up from germline, CDR1 is SQVTM and CDR2 is ANQGSEA. V was pared by 1 base and J by 3 bases, with 9 bases between. This CDR3 comprises 14 residues. The CDR3 DNA reads as TGCAGCGTTGAAGGTCGGACAGACACCGGGGAGCTGTTTTTT. Amino acids: CSVEGRTDTGELFF.

The V and J genes are TRBV28 and TRBJ2-7; 7 bases match TRBD1. The V gene's germline CDR1 is MDHEN and CDR2 SYDVKM. This CDR3 region has 11 residues. V gave up 7 bases and J gave up 3 bases; unmatched junction bases: 0. The CDR3 spells CASTGGYEQYF. The DNA of the CDR3 is TGTGCCAGCACAGGGGGCTACGAGCAGTACTTC. Full variable domain (rest looked up from reference TRBV28 and TRBJ2-7): DVKVTQSSRYLVKRTGEKVFLECVQDMDHENMFWYRQDPGLGLRLIYFSYDVKMKEKGDIPEGYSVSREKKERFSLILESASTNQTSMYLCASTGGYEQYFGPGTRLTVT.

The CDR3 loop is CASSIWGRSNQPQHF. CDR3 sequence (DNA): TGTGCCAGTAGTATCTGGGGCCGCAGCAATCAGCCCCAGCATTTT. The rearrangement joins TRBV19 to TRBJ1-5; D perhaps matches TRBD1 (5 bases). Trimming left V 3 bases short and J 1 base short, with 10 bases between. Per the germline V gene, CDR1 is LNHDA and CDR2 is SQIVND (reference sequence). The CDR3 is 15 residues long.

The V and J genes are TRBV4-1 and TRBJ2-7; 10 bases map to TRBD2. V was pared by 4 bases and J by 5 bases, with 5 bases of the junction left unmatched. Germline values: CDR1 MGHRA, CDR2 YSYEKL. The CDR3 sequence is 14 residues long. This chain's CDR3 is CASSLGTSADEQYF. Written as DNA, the CDR3 is TGCGCCAGCAGCCTAGGGACTAGCGCGGACGAGCAGTACTTC.

This clone occurred a few times. The chain carries TRBV18 and TRBJ2-5; D not resolved. Germline CDR1 reads KGHSH; CDR2 reads LQKENI. V lost 6 bases and J lost 0, with 8 bases in between. CDR3 length equals 13 residues. CDR3 in amino acids: CASSLEHQETQYF. The CDR3 region has the DNA TGTGCCAGCTCCCTTGAGCACCAAGAGACCCAGTACTTC.

Regarding this clone: Other DNA sequences of this sample code for an identical CDR3. The chain uses TRBV27 and TRBJ2-3; 7 positions agree with TRBD2. Germline assignment: CDR1 MNHEY and CDR2 SMNVEV (reference sequence). The CDR3 spans 14 residues. V shed 8 bases and J 0 bases; nucleotides not matched to a gene: 5. The CDR3 spells CASSSGASTDTQYF. DNA of the CDR3: TGTGCCAGCTCGAGCGGGGCTAGCACAGATACGCAGTATTTT.

This clone rates as medium-sized. The genes are TRBV28 and TRBJ2-1; 8 bases align to TRBD2. CDR1 MDHEN and CDR2 SYDVKM come from the germline V gene. The CDR3 totals 14 residues. The V and J ends lost 3 bases and 8 bases, in that order; junction bases with no gene match: 6. This CDR3 is CASSFVSGTDEQFF. In DNA form, the CDR3 reads TGTGCCAGCAGTTTTGTTAGCGGGACCGATGAGCAGTTCTTC.

This chain joins TRBV27 and TRBJ2-1, with 11 bases that match TRBD2. The germline V gene has CDR1 MNHEY and CDR2 SMNVEV (reference sequence). V was pared by 2 bases and J by 6 bases, with 6 bases of the junction left unmatched. The CDR3 totals 16 residues. CDR3 residues: CASSLRGSGGGNEQFF. The CDR3 coding sequence is TGTGCCAGCAGTTTACGGGGTAGCGGGGGGGGCAATGAGCAGTTCTTC.